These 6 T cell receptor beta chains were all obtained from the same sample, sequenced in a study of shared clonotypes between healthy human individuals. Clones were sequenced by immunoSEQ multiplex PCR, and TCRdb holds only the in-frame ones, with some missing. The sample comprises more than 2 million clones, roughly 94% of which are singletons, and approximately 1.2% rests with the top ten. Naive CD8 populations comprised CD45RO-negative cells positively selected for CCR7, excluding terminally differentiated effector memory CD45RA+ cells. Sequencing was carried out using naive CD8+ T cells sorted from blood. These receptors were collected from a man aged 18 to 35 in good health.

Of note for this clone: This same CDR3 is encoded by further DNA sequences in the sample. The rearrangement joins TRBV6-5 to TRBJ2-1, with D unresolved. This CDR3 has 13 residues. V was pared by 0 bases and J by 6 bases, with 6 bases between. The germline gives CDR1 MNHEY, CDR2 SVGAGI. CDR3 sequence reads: CASSYSGPNEQFF. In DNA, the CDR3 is TGTGCCAGCAGTTACTCGGGTCCCAATGAGCAGTTCTTC.

The CDR3 DNA sequence: TGTGCCAGCAGCCTAGGGGCCAACTCCTACGAGCAGTACTTC. Its translation: CASSLGANSYEQYF. This chain connects TRBV9 to TRBJ2-7, with a possible D match to TRBD1 (5 bases). Germline V CDR1 and CDR2: SGDLS, YYNGEE. Between the trimmed V and J ends, which lost 4 bases and 0 bases, there was a span of 11 bases. The CDR3 is 14 residues long.

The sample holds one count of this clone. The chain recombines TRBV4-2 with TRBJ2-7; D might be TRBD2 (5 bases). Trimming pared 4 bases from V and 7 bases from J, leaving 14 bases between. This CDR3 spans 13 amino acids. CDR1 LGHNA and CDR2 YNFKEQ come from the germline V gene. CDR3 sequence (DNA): TGTGCCAGCAGCCCCCCCTTGGGCGGGGAGCAGTACTTC. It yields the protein CASSPPLGGEQYF.

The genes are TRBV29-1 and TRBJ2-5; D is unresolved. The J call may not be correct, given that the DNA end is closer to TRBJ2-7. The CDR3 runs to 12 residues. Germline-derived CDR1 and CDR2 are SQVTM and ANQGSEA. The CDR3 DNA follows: TGCAGCGTTGTACAGTCTACCTACGAGCAGTACTTC. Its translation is CSVVQSTYEQYF.

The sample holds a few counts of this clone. CDR3 coding DNA: TGTGCCAGCAGGGGGGACGTCAACACAGATACGCAGTATTTT. Its translation is CASRGDVNTDTQYF. This rearrangement joins TRBV28 to TRBJ2-3; perhaps D is TRBD1 or TRBD2 (5 bases each). The V end lost 6 bases, the J end lost 2 bases, and 12 bases lay between the germline ends. CDR3 length: 14 residues. From germline, CDR1 is MDHEN and CDR2 SYDVKM.

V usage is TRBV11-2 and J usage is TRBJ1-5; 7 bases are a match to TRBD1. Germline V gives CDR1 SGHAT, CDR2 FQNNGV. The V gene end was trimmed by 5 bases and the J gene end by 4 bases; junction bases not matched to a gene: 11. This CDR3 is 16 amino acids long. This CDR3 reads CASSPEQGTLNQPQHF. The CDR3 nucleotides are TGTGCCAGCAGCCCTGAACAGGGGACGTTAAATCAGCCCCAGCATTTT.